A single sample gave rise to the 25 T cell receptor beta chains below, sequenced in a study of sequential checkpoint blockade in melanoma. Data came from immunoSEQ multiplex PCR; TCRdb stores just in-frame clones and leaves some out. Among more than 4,500 clones listed, over 25% were seen once. The sample's treatment: randomized to nivolumab then ipilimumab (arm A) or the reverse (arm B). Source: tumor tissue (inferred from file names), taken from a patient given nivolumab and ipilimumab in sequence. Source of these receptors: a human donor with melanoma.

In this sample, this clone is medium-sized. The chain combines TRBV11-3 with TRBJ2-5, with D unclear. Germline CDR1 is SGHNT and CDR2 is YENEEA. The V and J ends lost 3 bases and 7 bases respectively, with 18 bases between them. There are 15 residues in the CDR3. The CDR3 loop is CASSFLDFAFGTQYF. CDR3 nucleotide sequence: TGTGCCAGCAGCTTCCTCGACTTTGCATTTGGGACCCAGTACTTC.

In its sample, this clone was seen a few times. V usage is TRBV5-1 and J usage is TRBJ1-4; 8 bases match TRBD1. V was clipped by 4 bases and J by 5 bases; unmatched bases: 7. This CDR3 has 15 amino acids. The V gene's germline CDR1 is SGHRS and CDR2 YFSETQ. CDR3 nucleotide sequence: TGCGCCAGCAGCCAAGATTGGACAGGGAATGAAAAACTGTTTTTT. It encodes CASSQDWTGNEKLFF.

The J gene is TRBJ1-2, the V gene TRBV30, with 9 bases fitting TRBD1. V dropped 4 bases and J dropped 2; count of bases not matched to a gene: 17. CDR3 length: 18 amino acids. Germline V gives CDR1 GTSNPN, CDR2 SVGIG (reference sequence). Written as DNA, the CDR3 is TGTGCCTGGACAGCGGGAATCCAACAGGGGGCCAGGAACTATGGCTACACCTTC. This translates into CAWTAGIQQGARNYGYTF.

The J gene is TRBJ1-2, the V gene TRBV30; TRBD1 aligns across 7 bases. V was clipped by 3 bases and J by 4 bases; unmatched bases: 8. The length of the CDR3 is 14 residues. The germline gives CDR1 GTSNPN, CDR2 SVGIG (reference sequence). In DNA, the CDR3 is TGTGCCTGGAGGGCTCAGGGGGGTAGCTATGGCTACACCTTC. As protein: CAWRAQGGSYGYTF.

Only a few counts were recorded for this clone. The chain employs TRBV6-8 and TRBJ2-1; 9 bases are a match to TRBD2. The CDR3 sequence is 13 residues long. V gave up 9 bases and J gave up 6 bases; unmatched junction bases: 6. Germline lookup yields CDR1 MNHGY and CDR2 SAAAGT. The CDR3 DNA sequence: TGTGCCAGTGTCGGGACTAGCCTCAATGAGCAGTTCTTC. Translated: CASVGTSLNEQFF.

This clone was detected many times. The genes are TRBV11-3 and TRBJ1-1; 8 positions match TRBD1. CDR3 length equals 15 residues. V shed 3 bases and J 1 base; nucleotides not matched to a gene: 4. In germline, CDR1 is SGHNT, CDR2 YENEEA. CDR3 nucleotides: TGTGCCAGCAGCTTCCGGGACAGGTGGAACACTGAAGCTTTCTTT. Amino acid sequence: CASSFRDRWNTEAFF.

In this sample, this clone turned up a few times. This chain joins TRBV11-3 and TRBJ2-7; D not certain. The V end lost 2 bases, the J end lost 0 bases, and 11 bases lay between the germline ends. Germline V CDR1 and CDR2: SGHNT, YENEEA. The length of the CDR3 is 15 residues. The DNA of the CDR3 is TGTGCCAGCAGCTTACAGGACGGAAGCTCCTACGAGCAGTACTTC. Protein product: CASSLQDGSSYEQYF.

V is TRBV19 and J is TRBJ1-3; TRBD1 aligns across 7 bases. CDR1 is LNHDA and CDR2 is SQIVND in the germline V gene (reference sequence). The junction had 8 bases not matched to a gene; V was cut back by 5 bases and J by 4 bases. The CDR3 contains 15 residues. CDR3 protein: CASSSGQASGNTIYF. CDR3 sequence (DNA): TGTGCCAGTAGTTCTGGACAGGCTTCCGGAAACACCATATATTTT. Looking up the rest from reference TRBV19 and TRBJ1-3 gives the full variable domain: DGGITQSPKYLFRKEGQNVTLSCEQNLNHDAMYWYRQDPGQGLRLIYYSQIVNDFQKGDIAEGYSVSREKKESFPLTVTSAQKNPTAFYLCASSSGQASGNTIYFGEGSWLTVV.

In its sample, this clone ranks as medium-sized. The chain has TRBV9 and TRBJ1-3, with D tentatively TRBD1 (5 bases). The germline V and J ends were trimmed by 2 bases and 0 bases, with 9 bases remaining between them. The CDR3 extends over 15 amino acids. Germline loops: CDR1 SGDLS, CDR2 YYNGEE. DNA for the CDR3: TGTGCCAGCAGCGTCCGGGGGTACTCTGGAAACACCATATATTTT. Amino acid sequence: CASSVRGYSGNTIYF.

The chain employs TRBV25-1 and TRBJ2-4; D is possibly TRBD2 (6 bases). V was trimmed by 3 bases and J by 3 bases, leaving 9 bases between them. Germline V lookup: CDR1 MGHDK, CDR2 SYGVNS. The CDR3 has 14 residues. This CDR3 is CASSDGGNKNIQYF. Here the CDR3 DNA reads TGTGCCAGCAGTGATGGAGGGAACAAAAACATTCAGTACTTC.

The chain employs TRBV19 and TRBJ1-1; TRBD1 agrees at 7 bases. CDR3 length: 14 amino acids. V dropped 7 bases and J dropped 4; count of bases not matched to a gene: 9. Germline CDR1 is LNHDA and CDR2 is SQIVND (reference sequence). CDR3 coding DNA: TGTGCCAGTACTAAACAGGGGTGGCTCACTGAAGCTTTCTTT. It translates to CASTKQGWLTEAFF.

This clone was detected only a few times. V is TRBV6-1 and J is TRBJ1-1, with 10 bases lining up with TRBD1. Trimming at V came to 0 bases and at J to 5 bases, leaving 3 bases not matched to a gene. The CDR3 is 15 residues long. Germline V lookup: CDR1 MNHNS, CDR2 SASEGT. DNA of the CDR3: TGTGCCAGCAGTGAAGCGGGACAGGGGAAAACTGAAGCTTTCTTT. Its translation is CASSEAGQGKTEAFF.

As DNA, the CDR3 is TGTGCCAGCTCCCCCGGTCAGGGGAACTATGGCTACACCTTC. This sequence encodes CASSPGQGNYGYTF. The V gene is TRBV18, the J gene TRBJ1-2; weak D call: TRBD1 (6 bases). The CDR3 has 14 residues. The germline gives CDR1 KGHSH, CDR2 LQKENI. Trimming cost V 6 bases and J 2 bases, with 13 bases left between them.

The J gene is TRBJ2-1, the V gene TRBV28; D perhaps matches TRBD1 (5 bases). Looked up from germline, CDR1 is MDHEN and CDR2 is SYDVKM. This CDR3 is built from 16 residues. Trimming cost V 7 bases and J 8 bases, with 24 bases left between them. CDR3 bases: TGTGCCAGCATCCCCCTCAGGGCTGTGGTAGGTGATGAGCAGTTCTTC. This gives the protein CASIPLRAVVGDEQFF.

This clone came up a few times. CDR3 nucleotides: TGCGCCAGCAGTCAGGGTCTAGGATACACAGATACGCAGTATTTT. Translated, it gives CASSQGLGYTDTQYF. V is TRBV23-1 and J is TRBJ2-3, with unresolved D. TRBV23-1 is recorded as an ORF, its role being uncertain. With 3 bases removed from V and 2 bases from J, the gap between germline ends came to 12 bases. This CDR3 is built from 15 residues.

This clone was counted between two and nine times. J is TRBJ1-1 and V is TRBV28; no reliable D call. This CDR3 region has 13 residues. Germline-derived CDR1 and CDR2 are MDHEN and SYDVKM. V was shortened by 3 bases and J by 0 bases, with 5 bases between the two germline ends. CDR3 amino acids: CASSFSLNTEAFF. The CDR3 DNA is TGTGCCAGCAGTTTCTCCCTGAACACTGAAGCTTTCTTT. The whole variable domain, filled in from reference TRBV28 and TRBJ1-1, reads DVKVTQSSRYLVKRTGEKVFLECVQDMDHENMFWYRQDPGLGLRLIYFSYDVKMKEKGDIPEGYSVSREKKERFSLILESASTNQTSMYLCASSFSLNTEAFFGQGTRLTVV.

This clone is classed as medium-sized. At one boundary the junction diverges from the germline segment, which might be a read error. The rearrangement joins TRBV6-8 to TRBJ2-7; TRBD2 agrees at 10 bases. This CDR3 has 13 residues. CDR1 and CDR2 from the germline V gene are MNHGY and SAAAGT. The CDR3 reads CAISGLADDEQYF. The CDR3, as DNA: TGTGCCATCAGTGGACTAGCGGACGACGAGCAGTACTTC.

In its sample, this clone was seen a few times. The chain joins TRBV6-8 to TRBJ1-2; 9 bases line up with TRBD1. Germline assignment: CDR1 MNHGY and CDR2 SAAAGT. The CDR3 covers 14 residues. V was pared by 8 bases and J by 8 bases, with 12 bases of the junction left unmatched. CDR3 region: CASYEQGAGGGYTF. The CDR3 coding sequence is TGTGCCAGCTATGAACAGGGGGCGGGCGGCGGCTACACCTTC.

The J gene is TRBJ2-7, the V gene TRBV23-1; the D is unclear. Being an ORF, TRBV23-1 has a function that is uncertain. Trimming took off 6 bases at V and 2 bases at J, with 11 bases between the two ends. CDR3 length: 13 residues. This CDR3 is CASSHTSTYEQYF. The CDR3 nucleotides read TGCGCCAGCAGCCACACCTCGACCTACGAGCAGTACTTC.

This clone was counted a few times. The V gene is TRBV6-8, the J gene TRBJ2-3, with 11 positions matching TRBD2. Germline V gives CDR1 MNHGY, CDR2 SAAAGT. With V trimmed by 5 bases and J by 0 bases, 4 bases remained unmatched. This CDR3 is built from 16 residues. In nucleotides, the CDR3 is TGTGCCAGCAGTCCCGTAGCGGGAGGGAGCACAGATACGCAGTATTTT. Residues: CASSPVAGGSTDTQYF.

CDR3 nucleotides: TGCAGCGTTGAACAGGGGGCCGATGAAAAACTGTTTTTT. Protein: CSVEQGADEKLFF. V usage is TRBV29-1 and J usage is TRBJ1-4; TRBD1 matches at 8 bases. CDR1 and CDR2 from the germline V gene are SQVTM and ANQGSEA. The CDR3 is made up of 13 amino acids. Germline trimming cut 2 bases from V and 6 bases from J; bases unmatched to any gene: 2.

The chain carries TRBV5-1 and TRBJ2-2; TRBD1 might be the D (6 bases). This CDR3 has 15 amino acids. V lost 0 bases, J lost 6 bases, and 12 bases lay in between. Germline V gene data show CDR1 as SGHRS and CDR2 as YFSETQ. CDR3 residues: CASSLATGSPGELFF. In DNA form, the CDR3 reads TGCGCCAGCAGCTTGGCTACAGGGTCCCCCGGGGAGCTGTTTTTT.

The sample holds a few counts of this clone. The CDR3 is CASSRLAGPYEQYF. The CDR3, as DNA: TGTGCCAGCAGCCGACTAGCGGGGCCCTACGAGCAGTACTTC. The chain combines TRBV6-8 with TRBJ2-7, with 11 bases aligning to TRBD2. CDR3 length equals 14 residues. The germline V gene encodes CDR1 MNHGY and CDR2 SAAAGT. V lost 6 bases, J lost 2 bases, and 3 bases stayed unmatched.

Ten or more counts support this clone. The chain is built from TRBV11-3 and TRBJ1-1; D gene unclear. V was trimmed by 4 bases and J by 1 base, leaving 10 bases between them. Germline CDR1 and CDR2: SGHNT and YENEEA. The CDR3 is made up of 14 amino acids. CDR3 sequence reads: CASSSSPANTEAFF. CDR3 bases: TGTGCCAGCAGCTCATCTCCAGCGAACACTGAAGCTTTCTTT.

V is TRBV29-1 and J is TRBJ2-6, with D hard to call. The length of the CDR3 is 14 residues. Germline V gene lookup returns CDR1 SQVTM and CDR2 ANQGSEA. The V and J ends lost 6 bases and 0 bases respectively, with 9 bases between them. The CDR3 is CSVKGLSGANVLTF. The CDR3 bases are TGCAGCGTGAAGGGTCTCTCTGGGGCCAACGTCCTGACTTTC.